This T cell receptor beta chain originates from a study of Graves' ophthalmopathy and Graves' hyperthyroidism. With 0 bases clipped from V and 2 bases from J, the junction kept 2 bases outside the gene matches. The V gene's germline CDR1 is DFQATT and CDR2 SNEGSKA (reference sequence). CDR3 length: 14 residues. Transcripts of RNA were the source for amplifying TCR beta CDR3 regions. The first round was an RT-PCR with HTBI primers, and the second round was a multiplex PCR. From the multiplex PCR reads, TCRdb called clonotypes with MiXCR, one entry per CDR3 protein. Among 450,000 to 600,000 distinct CDR3 sequences listed, less than 45% were seen once. This clonotype has more than one count but fewer than ten.

The clonotype originates from an adult man with Graves' hyperthyroidism. The rearrangement joins TRBV20-1 to TRBJ2-3, with 7 bases identical to TRBD2. Sequencing was performed on peripheral blood or thyroid tissue (not recorded which). CDR3 sequence reads: CSARESGNTDTQYF. CDR3 nucleotide sequence: TGCAGTGCTAGAGAGAGCGGGAACACAGATACGCAGTATTTT.